A selection of T cell receptor beta chains follows, all from one sample in a study of T cells in Graves' hyperthyroidism and ophthalmopathy. TCRdb redid the calling of the multiplex PCR reads with MiXCR, one entry per CDR3 protein. This sample has some 510,000 distinct CDR3 sequences, with about 20% found just once. Sequenced material: blood. These receptors were collected from a man aged 18 to 35 with Graves' hyperthyroidism. CDR3s include the opening cysteine and the closing phenylalanine or tryptophan. Each record gives: clone size, V gene, D gene, J gene, CDR3 protein, CDR3 DNA. The D gene is left open where the match is weak. A clone size is listed for some rows: how often the clone was seen (once, few, many), or a class if it is expanded.

>many|TRBV2|.|TRBJ1-1
CASRAGTTEAFF
TGTGCCAGCAGAGCAGGGACCACTGAAGCTTTCTTT
>many|TRBV2|.|TRBJ1-1
CASSGSRAMNTEAFF
TGTGCCAGCAGTGGGAGTAGGGCTATGAACACTGAAGCTTTCTTT
>many|TRBV12-5|TRBD1|TRBJ2-5
CASGEDRGQQETQYF
TGTGCTAGTGGTGAGGACAGGGGTCAGCAAGAGACCCAGTACTTC
>.|TRBV7-8|.|TRBJ1-5
CASSLAQSADSNQPQHF
TGTGCCAGCAGCTTAGCGCAGTCAGCCGATAGCAATCAGCCCCAGCATTTT
>many|TRBV27|.|TRBJ1-1
CASSFNSGVNTEAFF
TGTGCCAGCAGTTTTAACTCAGGGGTGAACACTGAAGCTTTCTTT
>.|TRBV5-6|.|TRBJ1-3
CASSHFTGLSGNTIYF
TGTGCCAGCAGCCATTTCACAGGCCTCTCTGGAAACACCATATATTTT
>many|TRBV28|.|TRBJ2-5
CASSLLGETQYF
TGTGCCAGCAGTTTATTAGGGGAGACCCAGTACTTC
>.|TRBV18|.|TRBJ1-1
CASSPRPSTVMNTEAFF
TGTGCCAGCTCACCCCGGCCCTCGACAGTCATGAACACTGAAGCTTTCTTT
>few|TRBV19|.|TRBJ1-5
CASSIYWQPNQPQHF
TGTGCCAGTAGTATTTATTGGCAGCCGAATCAGCCCCAGCATTTT
>many|TRBV20-1|.|TRBJ2-7
CSAPGGPNEQYF
TGCAGTGCTCCCGGGGGGCCAAACGAGCAGTACTTC
>many|TRBV5-5|.|TRBJ1-1
CASSLEGGEGFTEAFF
TGTGCCAGCAGCTTGGAGGGAGGGGAAGGATTCACTGAAGCTTTCTTT
>many|TRBV4-1|.|TRBJ1-2
CASSQDEGSSNDYGYTF
TGCGCCAGCAGCCAAGATGAGGGAAGCTCGAACGACTATGGCTACACCTTC
>.|TRBV19|.|TRBJ1-2
CASSNRDATWRNYGYTF
TGTGCCAGTAGTAACCGGGACGCCACCTGGAGAAACTATGGCTACACCTTC
>.|TRBV24-1|.|TRBJ1-2
CATSPKPGHDNYGYTF
TGTGCCACCAGTCCCAAGCCGGGACACGATAACTATGGCTACACCTTC
>many|TRBV6-2/TRBV6-3|TRBD2|TRBJ2-7
CAASGGPYEQYF
TGTGCCGCTAGCGGGGGGCCCTACGAGCAGTACTTC
>many|TRBV7-9|.|TRBJ2-5
CASSLVAADQETQYF
TGTGCCAGCAGCTTAGTTGCGGCAGACCAAGAGACCCAGTACTTC
>.|TRBV28|.|TRBJ1-2
CASSPPAYGYTF
TGTGCCAGCAGCCCCCCAGCCTATGGCTACACCTTC
>many|TRBV6-5|.|TRBJ2-2
CASGRGLSTGELFF
TGTGCCAGCGGGCGTGGGCTATCCACCGGGGAGCTGTTTTTT
>many|TRBV7-2|.|TRBJ2-7
CASSLTGVSSEQYF
TGTGCCAGCAGCTTGACCGGTGTCTCGAGCGAGCAGTACTTC
>.|TRBV5-1|.|TRBJ2-7
CASSLGGGGSSYEQYF
TGCGCCAGCAGCCTGGGGGGAGGCGGAAGCTCCTACGAGCAGTACTTC
>.|TRBV20-1|.|TRBJ2-2
CSARVRGRNTGELFF
TGCAGTGCTCGTGTGCGGGGGCGCAACACCGGGGAGCTGTTTTTT
>many|TRBV30|.|TRBJ1-1
CAWIWGGTEAFF
TGTGCCTGGATCTGGGGGGGAACTGAAGCTTTCTTT
>few|TRBV4-2|TRBD2|TRBJ2-2
CASSQDILAGGNTGELFF
TGTGCCAGCAGCCAAGATATACTAGCGGGGGGTAACACCGGGGAGCTGTTTTTT
>.|TRBV11-2|TRBD1|TRBJ1-2
CASGVDRGMRRSYGYTF
TGTGCCAGCGGCGTCGACAGGGGAATGAGAAGGAGCTATGGCTACACCTTC
>.|TRBV4-1|TRBD2|TRBJ2-4
CASSQVGRGSKNIQYF
TGCGCCAGCAGCCAAGTAGGGAGGGGAAGCAAAAACATTCAGTACTTC
>many|TRBV10-3|.|TRBJ1-1
CAIGQGNTEAFF
TGTGCCATCGGTCAGGGGAACACTGAAGCTTTCTTT
>.|TRBV27|.|TRBJ2-5
CASTNAGKETQYF
TGTGCCAGCACTAACGCGGGGAAAGAGACCCAGTACTTC
>.|TRBV19|.|TRBJ2-5
CASSIGFTGAKATQDF
TGTGCCAGTAGTATTGGCTTTACTGGGGCGAAGGCGACCCAGGACTTC
>many|TRBV19|.|TRBJ2-2
CASTPSRRTPPQNTGELFF
TGTGCCAGTACCCCCTCAAGAAGGACACCGCCACAGAACACCGGGGAGCTGTTTTTT
>.|TRBV28|.|TRBJ2-2
CVSQGPGELFF
TGTGTCAGCCAGGGGCCCGGGGAGCTGTTTTTT
>.|TRBV6-1|.|TRBJ1-1
CASNRDGKNTEAFF
TGTGCCAGCAATAGGGACGGAAAGAACACTGAAGCTTTCTTT
>.|TRBV5-1|TRBD1|TRBJ2-7
CASSPGRGPYEQYF
TGCGCCAGCAGCCCGGGAAGGGGGCCCTACGAGCAGTACTTC
>many|TRBV30|.|TRBJ1-1
CAWSRTEEAFF
TGTGCCTGGAGTCGGACGGAGGAAGCTTTCTTT
>many|TRBV27|.|TRBJ1-5
CASSLSGGVNQPQHF
TGTGCCAGCAGTTTATCCGGGGGGGTCAATCAGCCCCAGCATTTT
>.|TRBV12-3/TRBV12-4|.|TRBJ1-2
CANTVDTANYGYTF
TGTGCCAACACCGTAGATACAGCTAACTATGGCTACACCTTC
>.|TRBV30|.|TRBJ1-6
CAWSGQFLAPLHF
TGTGCCTGGAGTGGACAGTTCCTCGCACCCCTCCACTTT
>few|TRBV6-5|.|TRBJ2-7
CASSYPPLSEQYF
TGTGCCAGCAGTTACCCACCGTTAAGCGAGCAGTACTTC
>many|TRBV30|.|TRBJ1-5
CAWSNRAHQPQHF
TGTGCCTGGAGTAACAGGGCGCATCAGCCCCAGCATTTT
>few|TRBV20-1|.|TRBJ2-7
CSARDEGLSYEQYF
TGCAGTGCTAGAGATGAAGGGCTTTCCTACGAGCAGTACTTC
>many|TRBV12-3/TRBV12-4|.|TRBJ1-1
CASSHIGQNTEAFF
TGTGCCAGCAGTCACATCGGACAGAACACTGAAGCTTTCTTT
>few|TRBV6-1|TRBD1|TRBJ1-2
CASSRPGQGVESYTF
TGTGCCAGCAGTAGACCGGGACAGGGGGTTGAGAGCTACACCTTC
>many|TRBV19|.|TRBJ1-5
CASSRGQPQHF
TGTGCCAGTAGTAGAGGCCAGCCCCAGCATTTT
>many|TRBV6-1|.|TRBJ2-5
CASSETDRQETQYF
TGTGCCAGCAGTGAAACCGACAGACAAGAGACCCAGTACTTC
>many|TRBV29-1|.|TRBJ1-2
CSVDDRGIYGYTF
TGCAGCGTTGATGACCGGGGCATCTATGGCTACACCTTC
>.|TRBV7-2|TRBD2|TRBJ2-7
CASSLASGGSSYEQYF
TGTGCCAGCAGCTTAGCTAGCGGGGGCAGCTCCTACGAGCAGTACTTC
>many|TRBV20-1|.|TRBJ2-7
CSAPGGASYEQYF
TGCAGTGCTCCTGGGGGGGCCTCCTACGAGCAGTACTTC
>many|TRBV2|.|TRBJ1-2
CASSVQTEVSGYTF
TGTGCCAGCAGTGTGCAAACGGAAGTGTCTGGCTACACCTTC
>.|TRBV6-1|.|TRBJ1-5
CASSAWDSQPQDF
TGTGCCAGCAGTGCTTGGGATAGCCAGCCCCAGGATTTT
>many|TRBV28|.|TRBJ2-7
CASSSIKQYF
TGTGCCAGCAGTTCTATCAAGCAGTACTTC
>many|TRBV28|.|TRBJ2-7
CASSLTDGFYEQYF
TGTGCCAGCAGTTTGACCGACGGATTCTACGAGCAGTACTTC
>many|TRBV6-4|.|TRBJ2-6
CASRTTGTSSGANVLTF
TGTGCCAGCAGAACGACAGGGACTTCTTCTGGGGCCAACGTCCTGACTTTC
>.|TRBV12-3/TRBV12-4|.|TRBJ1-2
CASSHRDNYGYTF
TGTGCCAGCAGCCACCGGGACAACTATGGCTACACCTTC
>few|TRBV5-1|.|TRBJ1-2
CASSLGLGRNYGYTF
TGCGCCAGCAGCTTGGGGCTTGGACGGAACTATGGCTACACCTTC
>many|TRBV2|.|TRBJ2-2
CASSGFSGELFF
TGTGCCAGCAGTGGATTTTCCGGGGAGCTGTTTTTT